This T cell receptor (beta chain) was recovered during a study of T cell repertoires in cytomegalovirus infection. Via MiXCR, TCRdb re-called the reads, giving one row per CDR3 protein. The repertoire includes fewer than 350,000 distinct CDR3 sequences, 25% to 35% of them detected once, and 15% to 25% sits in the top ten. This clonotype appeared once. Its antigen is as yet unknown. This clonotype was sampled from a human donor in good health (CMV status not recorded). Some clones in this sample may be carry-over from other donors' samples. The source material was cultured PBMCs, sampled from culture after CMV antigen stimulation.

The CDR3 loop reads CASSFGGSQETQYF. DNA of the CDR3: TGTGCCAGCAGTTTCGGGGGTAGCCAAGAGACCCAGTACTTC. The chain links TRBV27 to TRBJ2-5, with D perhaps matching TRBD2 (6 bases). Between the trimmed V and J ends, which lost 3 bases and 1 base, there was a span of 9 bases. The CDR3 runs 14 residues. Germline CDR1 and CDR2: MNHEY and SMNVEV (reference sequence).